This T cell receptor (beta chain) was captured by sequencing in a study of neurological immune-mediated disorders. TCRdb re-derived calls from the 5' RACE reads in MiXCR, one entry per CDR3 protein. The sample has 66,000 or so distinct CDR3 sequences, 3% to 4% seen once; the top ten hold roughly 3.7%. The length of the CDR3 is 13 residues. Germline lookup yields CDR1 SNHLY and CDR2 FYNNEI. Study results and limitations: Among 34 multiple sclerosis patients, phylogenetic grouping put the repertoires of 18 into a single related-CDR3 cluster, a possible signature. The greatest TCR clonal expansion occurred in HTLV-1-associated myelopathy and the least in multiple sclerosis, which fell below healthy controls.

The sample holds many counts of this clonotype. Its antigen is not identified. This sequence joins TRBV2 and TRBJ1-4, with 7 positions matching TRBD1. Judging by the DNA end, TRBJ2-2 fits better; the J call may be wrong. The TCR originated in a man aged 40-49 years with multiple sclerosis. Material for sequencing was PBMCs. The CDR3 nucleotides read TGTGCCAGCAGTTATGACAGGGTAGGGGAGCTGTTTTTT. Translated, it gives CASSYDRVGELFF.